Below are 22 T cell receptor beta chains sequenced from a single sample in a study of cytomegalovirus exposure and HLA in healthy donors. The PCR used 60 Vbeta and 13 Jbeta primers. Measured with immunoSEQ multiplex PCR; TCRdb has only the in-frame clones, and not every one. Among just over 150,000 clones listed, 75% to 80% were seen once. The sample taken for sequencing was PBMCs. These TCRs come from a woman aged 45-60 years in good health and CMV-seropositive.

CDR3 nucleotides: TGTGCCAGCCAGCCGGGACAGATCACAGATACGCAGTATTTT. Translated, it gives CASQPGQITDTQYF. The chain is built from TRBV19 and TRBJ2-3, with 7 nucleotides matching TRBD1. In germline, CDR1 is LNHDA, CDR2 SQIVND (reference sequence). This CDR3 has 14 residues. V trimming: 9 bases; J trimming: 2 bases; junction bases outside the gene matches: 8.

This sequence joins TRBV30 and TRBJ2-5, with D perhaps matching TRBD2 (6 bases). V lost 4 bases and J lost 7, with 13 bases in between. This CDR3 is built from 12 residues. Germline CDR1 GTSNPN, CDR2 SVGIG (reference sequence). The CDR3 DNA reads TGTGCCTGGATGCGGGGATCTAGGACCCAGTACTTC. This codes for CAWMRGSRTQYF.

The CDR3 here is CASSRQGTDYTEAFF. For the CDR3, the DNA is TGTGCCAGCTCCCGACAGGGGACAGATTACACTGAAGCTTTCTTT. The rearrangement uses TRBV2 and TRBJ1-1; 8 bases are shared with TRBD1. V shed 8 bases, J shed 3 bases, and the junction held 11 bases outside the gene matches. The CDR3 length is 15 residues. CDR1 and CDR2 (germline): SNHLY, FYNNEI. Together with reference TRBV2 and TRBJ1-1, the CDR3 gives the full variable domain: EPEVTQTPSHQVTQMGQEVILRCVPISNHLYFYWYRQILGQKVEFLVSFYNNEISEKSEIFDDQFSVERPDGSNFTLKIRSTKLEDSAMYFCASSRQGTDYTEAFFGQGTRLTVV.

This chain uses TRBV5-6 with TRBJ1-6; 7 bases fit TRBD1. The CDR3 is made up of 13 amino acids. The junction had 5 bases not matched to a gene; V was cut back by 6 bases and J by 8 bases. The germline gives CDR1 SGHDT, CDR2 YYEEEE. The CDR3 sequence: CASKQGTDSPLHF. CDR3 sequence (DNA): TGTGCCAGCAAACAGGGGACTGATTCACCCCTCCACTTT.

This sequence joins TRBV6-5 and TRBJ1-4, with 11 bases aligning to TRBD1. Trimming removed 6 bases from V and 7 bases from J; junction bases left unmatched: 7. Germline lookup yields CDR1 MNHEY and CDR2 SVGAGI. The CDR3 is made up of 15 amino acids. CDR3 protein: CASSDPGTGGEKLFF. The CDR3, as DNA: TGTGCCAGCAGCGACCCCGGGACAGGGGGTGAAAAACTGTTTTTT.

The chain couples TRBV28 to TRBJ2-2; tentative D call: TRBD2 (6 bases). Between the trimmed V and J ends, which lost 10 bases and 0 bases, there was a span of 12 bases. The CDR3 sequence is 14 residues long. Germline CDR1 and CDR2: MDHEN and SYDVKM. CDR3 region: CATLSGANTGELFF. The CDR3 DNA sequence: TGTGCCACCCTTAGCGGAGCGAACACCGGGGAGCTGTTTTTT. Full variable domain (missing parts from reference TRBV28 and TRBJ2-2): DVKVTQSSRYLVKRTGEKVFLECVQDMDHENMFWYRQDPGLGLRLIYFSYDVKMKEKGDIPEGYSVSREKKERFSLILESASTNQTSMYLCATLSGANTGELFFGEGSRLTVL.

On this clone: In this CDR3 the conserved last residue, phenylalanine or tryptophan, is missing, so a read error is likely. Here the CDR3 reads CASRLNPTGTTYEQYL. Here the CDR3 DNA reads TGTGCCAGCAGGCTGAACCCGACAGGGACGACCTACGAGCAGTACCTC. This rearrangement joins TRBV6-6 to TRBJ2-7, with 7 bases fitting TRBD1. The CDR3 contains 16 residues. V shed 6 bases, J shed 2 bases, and the junction held 13 bases outside the gene matches. Germline CDR1 is MNHNY and CDR2 is SVGAGI (reference sequence).

V gene TRBV9 combines with J gene TRBJ1-5; 10 bases are a match to TRBD1. The CDR3 loop spans 14 amino acids. The germline V gene has CDR1 SGDLS and CDR2 YYNGEE. After removal of 3 bases from V and 6 bases from J, the junction contained 3 bases not matched to a gene. The DNA of the CDR3 is TGTGCCAGCAGCGCAGGACAGGGGGGTCAGCCCCAGCATTTT. Translation gives CASSAGQGGQPQHF.

The CDR3 bases are TGTGCCAGCAGAACGACTAGCGGGGGGCCCGGGGAGACCCAGTACTTC. Amino acids: CASRTTSGGPGETQYF. This sequence joins TRBV2 and TRBJ2-5; 13 bases agree with TRBD2. CDR1 is SNHLY, CDR2 FYNNEI, per germline. CDR3 length: 16 residues. V gave up 6 bases and J gave up 5 bases; unmatched junction bases: 9.

The rearrangement joins TRBV6-5 to TRBJ2-5, with 9 bases aligning to TRBD1. The J call could be wrong; TRBJ2-7 is a better fit for the DNA end. Germline V gene data show CDR1 as MNHEY and CDR2 as SVGAGI. This CDR3 has 13 amino acids. CDR3 sequence: CASSYADRGEQYF. DNA of the CDR3: TGTGCCAGCAGTTACGCGGACAGGGGCGAGCAGTACTTC.

Concerning this clone itself: The identical CDR3 is also encoded by other nucleotide sequences in the sample. The V and J genes are TRBV4-1 and TRBJ1-1; 7 bases agree with TRBD1. Germline CDR1 and CDR2: MGHRA and YSYEKL. The length of the CDR3 is 17 residues. J lost 4 bases, V lost 0 bases, and 11 bases had no gene match. CDR3 coding DNA: TGCGCCAGCAGCCAAGAAGGGCGTAGGGGACAGCGCACTGAAGCTTTCTTT. Translated: CASSQEGRRGQRTEAFF.

This clone was seen once. The chain links TRBV27 to TRBJ2-3; possible D gene TRBD1, 6 bases. V shed 2 bases and J shed 6 bases, with 21 bases lying between them. The CDR3 runs to 17 residues. CDR1 is MNHEY, CDR2 SMNVEV, per germline (reference sequence). The CDR3 sequence is CASSLLGQTVRGDTQYF. CDR3 in DNA: TGTGCCAGCAGTTTACTAGGACAGACAGTCCGAGGGGATACGCAGTATTTT.

The chain uses TRBV28 and TRBJ2-1, with 9 bases matching TRBD2. CDR3 length equals 14 residues. Germline V gene sequence: CDR1 MDHEN, CDR2 SYDVKM. The V segment lost 6 bases and the J segment 8 bases; nucleotides outside the gene matches: 8. The CDR3 spells CASRPGLAADEQFF. The CDR3 nucleotides are TGTGCCAGCAGACCGGGACTAGCAGCCGATGAGCAGTTCTTC.

This chain's CDR3 is CATISRGRETQYF. The CDR3 coding sequence is TGTGCCACCATCTCGAGAGGCCGGGAGACCCAGTACTTC. The rearrangement joins TRBV6-6 to TRBJ2-5; D gene uncertain. CDR3 length: 13 residues. Trimming cost V 10 bases and J 5 bases, with 17 bases left between them. Germline V lookup: CDR1 MNHNY, CDR2 SVGAGI (reference sequence).

The chain employs TRBV6-5 and TRBJ1-5; a weak D match, TRBD1 (5 bases). Germline V gene data show CDR1 as MNHEY and CDR2 as SVGAGI. Trimming pared 2 bases from V and 3 bases from J, leaving 5 bases between. This CDR3 region has 13 residues. CDR3 residues: CASSYGANQPQHF. As DNA, the CDR3 is TGTGCCAGCAGTTACGGGGCCAATCAGCCCCAGCATTTT.

This clone has only one observation. The chain recombines TRBV6-5 with TRBJ1-1; TRBD1 aligns across 8 bases. V lost 5 bases and J lost 7; bases outside the gene matches: 9. The length of the CDR3 is 14 residues. Germline loops: CDR1 MNHEY, CDR2 SVGAGI. The CDR3 loop is CASSTVRGLSEAFF. CDR3 nucleotides: TGTGCCAGCAGTACGGTCAGGGGGCTTAGTGAAGCTTTCTTT.

This chain connects TRBV6-1 to TRBJ2-7, with a possible D match to TRBD1 (6 bases). Trimming removed 8 bases at V and 3 bases at J, with 11 bases between. The CDR3 is 12 amino acids. Per the germline V gene, CDR1 is MNHNS and CDR2 is SASEGT. The CDR3 DNA reads TGTGCCAGCCGGGACACATACTACGAGCAGTACTTC. This codes for CASRDTYYEQYF.

The chain employs TRBV28 and TRBJ2-7; the D is unclear. The CDR3 is 14 amino acids. Germline loops: CDR1 MDHEN, CDR2 SYDVKM. The V end was cut by 3 bases, the J end by 6 bases, with 15 bases between. CDR3 DNA sequence: TGTGCCAGCAGTTTCTTGTCCCGGCCAGGCGAGCAGTACTTC. Encoded protein: CASSFLSRPGEQYF.

The chain has TRBV5-4 and TRBJ1-2, with D possibly being TRBD1 (5 bases). The germline V and J ends were trimmed by 3 bases and 8 bases, with 11 bases remaining between them. Germline V lookup: CDR1 SGHNT, CDR2 YYREEE (reference sequence). This CDR3 contains 12 residues. CDR3 sequence reads: CASSSRAEGYTF. DNA of the CDR3: TGTGCCAGCAGCTCCAGGGCAGAAGGCTACACCTTC.

The chain joins TRBV29-1 to TRBJ1-1, with 8 bases matching TRBD1. Trimming cost V 6 bases and J 1 base; bases outside gene matches: 4. The CDR3 length is 13 residues. From germline, CDR1 is SQVTM and CDR2 ANQGSEA. The DNA for the CDR3 is TGCAGCGTCGTACAGGGGGGGAACACTGAAGCTTTCTTT. Translating gives CSVVQGGNTEAFF.

The chain employs TRBV7-2 and TRBJ1-1; a possible D gene is TRBD1 (6 bases). Germline-derived CDR1 and CDR2 are SGHTA and FQGNSA. CDR3 size: 13 residues. Between the trimmed V and J ends, which lost 4 bases and 5 bases, there was a span of 11 bases. CDR3 region: CASSYRGGTEAFF. The DNA of the CDR3 is TGTGCCAGCAGCTATAGGGGGGGGACTGAAGCTTTCTTT.

The CDR3, as DNA: TGTGCCAGCAGTCCCAGCACAGGGGGGGTTACTGAAGCTTTCTTT. This translates into CASSPSTGGVTEAFF. The rearrangement links TRBV6-5 to TRBJ1-1; 8 bases align to TRBD1. This CDR3 has 15 amino acids. Germline V gene sequence: CDR1 MNHEY, CDR2 SVGAGI. The V gene end was trimmed by 5 bases and the J gene end by 5 bases; junction bases not matched to a gene: 10.